A selection of T cell receptor beta chains follows, all from one sample in a study of control samples from healthy donors and cancer patients. The assay was immunoSEQ multiplex PCR, and TCRdb's table has in-frame clones only and misses some. The sample holds about 220,000 clones; roughly 94% are singletons and the top ten take about 1.6%. The specimen sequenced was blood. The receptor set was obtained from a man in his fifties or sixties in good health. The CDR3 runs from the conserved cysteine through the conserved F or W. The D gene is left open where the match is weak.

D: .; J: TRBJ1-1; V: TRBV10-1; length: 14; DNA: TGCGCCAGCAGTGAGGCCCAGGGGAACACTGAAGCTTTCTTT; CDR3: CASSEAQGNTEAFF
D: .; J: TRBJ2-3; V: TRBV4-3; length: 12; DNA: TGCGCCAGCAGCCAAGAGACAGATACGCAGTATTTT; CDR3: CASSQETDTQYF
D: .; J: TRBJ1-3; V: TRBV2; length: 15; DNA: TGTGCCAGCAGCCCCCCAAGCGGGGCCGGAAACACCATATATTTT; CDR3: CASSPPSGAGNTIYF
D: TRBD1; J: TRBJ1-1; V: TRBV13; length: 14; DNA: TGTGCCAGCAGGATAGGGGGCCAGGGAGGTGAAGCTTTCTTT; CDR3: CASRIGGQGGEAFF
D: .; J: TRBJ1-6; V: TRBV16; length: 15; DNA: TGTGCCAGCAGCCAATCCGTCGGGGGGGAGACACCCCTCCACTTT; CDR3: CASSQSVGGETPLHF
D: .; J: TRBJ1-2; V: TRBV30; length: 13; DNA: TGTGCCTGGAGCGGGGACCCTGAGGAAGGCTACACCTTC; CDR3: CAWSGDPEEGYTF
D: .; J: TRBJ1-2; V: TRBV28; length: 12; DNA: TGTGCCAGCAGTCCAGCAGTCGGTGGCTACACCTTC; CDR3: CASSPAVGGYTF
D: TRBD2; J: TRBJ2-1; V: TRBV4-2; length: 16; DNA: TGTGCCAGCAGCCAAGATCCGACGGGGGGGCTCGGTGAGCAGTTCTTC; CDR3: CASSQDPTGGLGEQFF
D: TRBD1; J: TRBJ2-2; V: TRBV5-1; length: 17; DNA: TGCGCCAGCAGCTACGTTCCCGGGACAGGGCCCACCGGGGAGCTGTTTTTT; CDR3: CASSYVPGTGPTGELFF
D: .; J: TRBJ1-2; V: TRBV4-2; length: 15; DNA: TGTGCCAGCAGCCGAGGGGAGGGGCGCGGGGACGGCTACACCTTC; CDR3: CASSRGEGRGDGYTF
D: .; J: TRBJ2-3; V: TRBV7-9; length: 17; DNA: TGTGCCAGCAGCTTATATTTTTCGCAGGGTGGCGCCGATACGCAGTATTTT; CDR3: CASSLYFSQGGADTQYF
D: TRBD1; J: TRBJ2-7; V: TRBV30; length: 14; DNA: TGTGCCTGGAAGATCAACAGGGGCGCCTACGAGCAGTACTTC; CDR3: CAWKINRGAYEQYF
D: TRBD1; J: TRBJ2-3; V: TRBV30; length: 15; DNA: TGTGCCTGGAGTCAACCGGGACAGAACACAGATACGCAGTATTTT; CDR3: CAWSQPGQNTDTQYF
D: .; J: TRBJ1-5; V: TRBV4-1; length: 14; DNA: TGCGCCAGCAGCCTGATAATCAATAATCAGCCCCAGCATTTT; CDR3: CASSLIINNQPQHF
D: TRBD2; J: TRBJ2-2; V: TRBV27; length: 15; DNA: TGTGCCAGCACACGGGGAGGGGCGCGGTCCGGGGAGCTGTTTTTT; CDR3: CASTRGGARSGELFF
D: .; J: TRBJ1-4; V: TRBV7-9; length: 14; DNA: TGTGCCAGCAGCCCCGGCGGACATAATGAAAAACTGTTTTTT; CDR3: CASSPGGHNEKLFF
D: .; J: TRBJ2-1; V: TRBV6-5; length: 13; DNA: TGTGCCAGCAGTCCCCCGGCGGGTGGTGAGCAGTTCTTC; CDR3: CASSPPAGGEQFF